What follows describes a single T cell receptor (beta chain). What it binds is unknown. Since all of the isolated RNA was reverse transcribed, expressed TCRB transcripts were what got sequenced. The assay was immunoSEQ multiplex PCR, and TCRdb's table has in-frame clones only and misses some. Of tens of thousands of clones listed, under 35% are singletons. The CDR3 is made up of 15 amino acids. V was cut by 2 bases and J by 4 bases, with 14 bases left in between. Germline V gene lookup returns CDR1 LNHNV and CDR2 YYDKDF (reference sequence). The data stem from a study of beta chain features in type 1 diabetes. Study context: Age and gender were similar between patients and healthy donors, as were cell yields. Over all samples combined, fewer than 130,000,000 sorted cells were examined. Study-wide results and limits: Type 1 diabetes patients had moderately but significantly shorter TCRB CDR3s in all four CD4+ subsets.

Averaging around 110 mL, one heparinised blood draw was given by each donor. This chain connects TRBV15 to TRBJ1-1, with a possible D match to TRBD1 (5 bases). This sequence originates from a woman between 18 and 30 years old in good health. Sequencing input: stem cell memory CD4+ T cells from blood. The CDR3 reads CATSRTGSRGTEAFF. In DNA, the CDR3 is TGTGCCACCAGCAGAACAGGATCGCGGGGCACTGAAGCTTTCTTT.